The present T cell receptor beta chain was sequenced within a study of blood T cell repertoires in COVID-19. Study in general: Samples taken during acute and convalescent COVID-19 were collected in the United States, Italy and Spain. Sources were T cells, B-cell-depleted T cells, or PBMCs; the material itself was cDNA or gDNA.

This CDR3 comprises 18 residues. Per the original data handling: Nucleated cell counts were estimated from reference gene primer amplification. The protocol was immunoSEQ multiplex PCR, while the TCRdb copy is restricted to in-frame clones and leaves out a portion. The DNA gave D and trimming, while V, J and clone size come from that table. This sample has fewer than 500,000 clones, with more than 85% found just once. This sequence originates from a woman in her 30s with acute or convalescent COVID-19. The chain links TRBV21-1 to TRBJ1-5. TRBV21-1 is noted as a pseudogene. Sequencing input: peripheral blood. CDR3 region: CASSKKERGRTSCQPQHF. The CDR3 DNA sequence: TGTGCCAGCAGCAAAAAGGAGCGGGGGCGCACGTCGTGTCAGCCCCAGCATTTT.